One TCR beta chain is described in this entry. The data derive from a study of blood T cells in healthy people across ages. This CDR3 spans 17 amino acids. CDR1 and CDR2 (germline): MGHRA, YSYEKL. Combining a sample-barcoded 5' primer with a J-beta primer mix, a second PCR ran for about 7 to 11 cycles. TCRdb processed the 5' RACE reads anew with MiXCR; each CDR3 protein has one entry. The data show under 1 million distinct CDR3 sequences, around two fifths seen once. Sequencing was carried out using blood. This rearrangement joins TRBV4-1 to TRBJ2-7, with D perhaps assigned TRBD1 or TRBD2 (5 bases each). The better agreement between TRBJ2-5 and the DNA end casts doubt on the J call. This TCR came from a man in his sixties in good health. CDR3 sequence: CASSQVRMAGSRETQYF. CDR3 sequence (DNA): TGCGCCAGCAGCCAAGTGAGGATGGCAGGGAGTCGTGAGACCCAGTACTTC.